The clone carrying this T cell receptor beta chain has more than one count but fewer than ten. This entry comes from a study of regulatory T cells in long-lasting Graves disease. V was pared by 6 bases and J by 0 bases, with 9 bases between. This CDR3 contains 13 residues. CDR1 is SQVTM and CDR2 is ANQGSEA in the germline V gene. TCR beta libraries were built with iRepertoire HTBI primers and Arm-PCR of CDR3 regions. In TCRdb, the multiplex PCR reads were re-called with MiXCR into one record per CDR3 protein. Here the sample spans 510,000 or so distinct CDR3 sequences, about 12% being singletons. The sample's time point: newly diagnosed GD, antithyroid drugs for less than 3 months. TCR sequences were obtained from RNA taken from PBMCs. Separately, the same data were catalogued under a study of T cells in Graves' hyperthyroidism and ophthalmopathy.

This sequence joins TRBV29-1 and TRBJ2-1, with a possible D match to TRBD1 (6 bases). The sample was peripheral blood mononuclear cells (PBMCs), taken at new diagnosis, from a patient treated with antithyroid drugs. The TCR was taken from a woman in her twenties or thirties with Graves disease. The CDR3 here is CSVQGYSYNEQFF. For the CDR3, the DNA is TGCAGCGTACAGGGATACTCCTACAATGAGCAGTTCTTC.